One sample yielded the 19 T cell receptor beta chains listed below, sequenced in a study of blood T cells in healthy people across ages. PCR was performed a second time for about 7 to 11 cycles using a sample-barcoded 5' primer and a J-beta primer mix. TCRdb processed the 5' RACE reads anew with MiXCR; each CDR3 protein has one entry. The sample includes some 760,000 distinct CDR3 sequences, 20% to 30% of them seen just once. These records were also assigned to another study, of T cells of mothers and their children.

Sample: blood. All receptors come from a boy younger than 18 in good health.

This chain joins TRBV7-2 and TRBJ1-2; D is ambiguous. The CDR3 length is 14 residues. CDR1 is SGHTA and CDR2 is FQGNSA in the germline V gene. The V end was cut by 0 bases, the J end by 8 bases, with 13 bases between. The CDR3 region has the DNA TGTGCCAGCAGCTTAGCGAGGGCGGAACGGGGCTACACCTTC. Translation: CASSLARAERGYTF.

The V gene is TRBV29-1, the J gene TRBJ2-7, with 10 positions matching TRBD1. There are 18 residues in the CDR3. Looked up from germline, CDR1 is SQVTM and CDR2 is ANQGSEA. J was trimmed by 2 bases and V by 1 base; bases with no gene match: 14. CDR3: CSVEGPGTGDTYPYEQYF. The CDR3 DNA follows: TGCAGCGTTGAAGGGCCCGGGACAGGGGACACTTACCCCTACGAGCAGTACTTC.

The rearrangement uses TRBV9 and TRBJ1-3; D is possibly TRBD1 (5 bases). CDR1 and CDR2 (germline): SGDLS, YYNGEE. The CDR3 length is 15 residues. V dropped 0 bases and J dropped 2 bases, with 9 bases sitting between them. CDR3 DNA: TGTGCCAGCAGCGTAGGACAGTACCCTGGAAACACCATATATTTT. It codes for CASSVGQYPGNTIYF.

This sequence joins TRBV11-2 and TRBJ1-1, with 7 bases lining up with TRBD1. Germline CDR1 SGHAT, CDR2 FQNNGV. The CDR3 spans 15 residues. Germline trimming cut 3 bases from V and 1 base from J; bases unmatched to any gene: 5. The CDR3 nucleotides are TGTGCCAGCAGCTTGAGAGGGGGCCGGAACACTGAAGCTTTCTTT. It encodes CASSLRGGRNTEAFF.

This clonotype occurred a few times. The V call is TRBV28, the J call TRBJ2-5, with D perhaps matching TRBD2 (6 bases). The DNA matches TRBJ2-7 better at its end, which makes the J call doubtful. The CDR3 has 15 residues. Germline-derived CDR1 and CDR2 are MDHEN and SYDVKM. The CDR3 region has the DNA TGTGCCAGCAGTACAACCGGGACTGTCATCTACGAGCAGTACTTC. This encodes CASSTTGTVIYEQYF.

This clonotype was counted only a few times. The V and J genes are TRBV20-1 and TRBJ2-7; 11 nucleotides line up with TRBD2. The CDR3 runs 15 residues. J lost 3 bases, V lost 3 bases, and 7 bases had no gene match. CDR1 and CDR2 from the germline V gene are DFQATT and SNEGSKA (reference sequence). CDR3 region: CSASRPGTSGYEQYF. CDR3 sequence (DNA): TGCAGTGCTAGTCGCCCCGGGACTAGCGGCTACGAGCAGTACTTC.

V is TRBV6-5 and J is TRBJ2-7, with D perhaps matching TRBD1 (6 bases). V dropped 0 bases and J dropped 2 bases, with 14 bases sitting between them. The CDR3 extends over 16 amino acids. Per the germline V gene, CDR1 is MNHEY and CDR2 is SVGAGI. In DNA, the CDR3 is TGTGCCAGCAGTTACTCCCAGGGGCCAGGCGCCTACGAGCAGTACTTC. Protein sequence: CASSYSQGPGAYEQYF.

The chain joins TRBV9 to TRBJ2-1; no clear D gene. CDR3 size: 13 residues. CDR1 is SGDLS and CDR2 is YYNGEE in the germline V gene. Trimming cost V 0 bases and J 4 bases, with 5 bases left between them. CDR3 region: CASSVAVYNEQFF. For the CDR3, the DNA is TGTGCCAGCAGCGTAGCAGTTTACAATGAGCAGTTCTTC.

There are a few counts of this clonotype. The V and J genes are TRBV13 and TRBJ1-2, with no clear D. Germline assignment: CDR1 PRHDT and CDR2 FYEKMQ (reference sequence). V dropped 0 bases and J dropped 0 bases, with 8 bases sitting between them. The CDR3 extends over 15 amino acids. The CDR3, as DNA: TGTGCCAGCAGCTTAGGACAGAAACCTAACTATGGCTACACCTTC. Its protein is CASSLGQKPNYGYTF.

CDR3 bases: TGTGCCAGCAGCTTCGGGACTAGCCGTAATGAGCAGTTCTTC. Translated: CASSFGTSRNEQFF. The chain couples TRBV5-8 to TRBJ2-1, with 9 bases lining up with TRBD2. Losses at the gene ends were 2 bases for V and 7 bases for J; bases not matched to a gene: 4. The germline gives CDR1 SGHTS, CDR2 YDEGEE. The CDR3 length is 14 residues.

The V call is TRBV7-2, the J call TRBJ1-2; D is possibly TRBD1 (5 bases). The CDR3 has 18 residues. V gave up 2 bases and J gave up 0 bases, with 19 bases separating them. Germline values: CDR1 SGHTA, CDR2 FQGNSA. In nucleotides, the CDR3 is TGTGCCAGCAGCTTACGGGGACCGACGGGGCTAACTAACTATGGCTACACCTTC. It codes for CASSLRGPTGLTNYGYTF.

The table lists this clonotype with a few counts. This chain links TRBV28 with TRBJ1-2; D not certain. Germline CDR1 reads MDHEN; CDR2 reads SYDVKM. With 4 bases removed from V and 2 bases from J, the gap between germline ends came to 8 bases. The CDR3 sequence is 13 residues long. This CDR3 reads CASSSSGNYGYTF. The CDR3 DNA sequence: TGTGCCAGCAGTTCCTCGGGGAACTATGGCTACACCTTC.

CDR3 sequence (DNA): TGTGCCAGCAGCAGGAGGTCGGAGGAGACCCAGTACTTC. Translated, it gives CASSRRSEETQYF. The chain joins TRBV7-9 to TRBJ2-5; TRBD2 might be the D (5 bases). CDR1 SEHNR and CDR2 FQNEAQ come from the germline V gene (reference sequence). Trimming took off 5 bases at V and 5 bases at J, with 12 bases between the two ends. CDR3 length: 13 residues.

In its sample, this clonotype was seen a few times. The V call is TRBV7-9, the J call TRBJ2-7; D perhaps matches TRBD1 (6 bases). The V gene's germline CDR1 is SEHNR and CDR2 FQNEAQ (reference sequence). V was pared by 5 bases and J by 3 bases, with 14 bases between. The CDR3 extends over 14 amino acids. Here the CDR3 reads CASSPRTADYEQYF. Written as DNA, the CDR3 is TGTGCCAGCAGCCCAAGGACAGCGGACTACGAGCAGTACTTC.

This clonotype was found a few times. This chain's CDR3 is CASSQEIGPHHRRTF. In DNA form, the CDR3 reads TGTGCCAGCAGCCAAGAAATCGGACCCCATCATCGTCGCACCTTC. The chain has TRBV4-2 and TRBJ1-2; no definite D call. Germline CDR1 is LGHNA and CDR2 is YNFKEQ. V lost 0 bases to trimming and J lost 13 bases, with 21 bases between them. The CDR3 runs to 15 residues.

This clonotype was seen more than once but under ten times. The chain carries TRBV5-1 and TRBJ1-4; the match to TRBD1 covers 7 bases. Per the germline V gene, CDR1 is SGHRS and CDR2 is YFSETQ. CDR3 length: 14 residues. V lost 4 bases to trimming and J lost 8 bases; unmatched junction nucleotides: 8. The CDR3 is CASSPTGRVEKLFF. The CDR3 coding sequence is TGCGCCAGCAGCCCGACAGGGCGGGTGGAAAAACTGTTTTTT.

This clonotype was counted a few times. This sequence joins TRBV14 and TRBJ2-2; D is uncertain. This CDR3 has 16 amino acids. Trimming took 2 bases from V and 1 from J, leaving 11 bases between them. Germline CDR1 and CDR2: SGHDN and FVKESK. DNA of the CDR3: TGTGCCAGCAGCCAAAGGACGTCACTGAACACCGGGGAGCTGTTTTTT. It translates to CASSQRTSLNTGELFF.

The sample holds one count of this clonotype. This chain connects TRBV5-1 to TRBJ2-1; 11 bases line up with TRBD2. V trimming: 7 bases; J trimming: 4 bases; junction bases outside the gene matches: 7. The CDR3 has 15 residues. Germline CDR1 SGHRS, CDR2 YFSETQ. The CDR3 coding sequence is TGCGCCAGCCAGACTAGCGGGGTGACGTACAATGAGCAGTTCTTC. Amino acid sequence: CASQTSGVTYNEQFF.

The CDR3 is CSVVAGQTNTGELFF. The CDR3, as DNA: TGCAGCGTTGTAGCAGGGCAGACGAACACCGGGGAGCTGTTTTTT. V and J are TRBV29-1 and TRBJ2-2; maybe TRBD1 (5 bases). The CDR3 runs to 15 residues. The germline V gene encodes CDR1 SQVTM and CDR2 ANQGSEA. Between the trimmed V and J ends, which lost 4 bases and 0 bases, there was a span of 12 bases.